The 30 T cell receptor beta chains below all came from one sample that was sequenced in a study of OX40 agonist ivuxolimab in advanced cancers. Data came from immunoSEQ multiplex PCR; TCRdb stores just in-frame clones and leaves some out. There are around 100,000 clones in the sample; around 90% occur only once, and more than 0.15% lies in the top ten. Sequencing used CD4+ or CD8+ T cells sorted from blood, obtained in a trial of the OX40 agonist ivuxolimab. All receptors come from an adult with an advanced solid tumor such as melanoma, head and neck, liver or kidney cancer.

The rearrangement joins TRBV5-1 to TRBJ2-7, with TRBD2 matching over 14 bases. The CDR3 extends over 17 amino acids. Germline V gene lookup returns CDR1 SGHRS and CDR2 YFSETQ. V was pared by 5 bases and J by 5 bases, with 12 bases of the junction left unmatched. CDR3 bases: TGCGCCAGCAGACCACTCGGGACTAGCGGGAGCTGGGACGAGCAGTACTTC. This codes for CASRPLGTSGSWDEQYF.

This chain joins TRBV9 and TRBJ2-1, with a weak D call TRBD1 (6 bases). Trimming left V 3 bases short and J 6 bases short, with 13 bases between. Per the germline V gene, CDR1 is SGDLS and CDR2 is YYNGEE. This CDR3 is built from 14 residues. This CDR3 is CASSGQVWSNEQFF. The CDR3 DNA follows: TGTGCCAGCAGCGGACAGGTTTGGAGCAATGAGCAGTTCTTC.

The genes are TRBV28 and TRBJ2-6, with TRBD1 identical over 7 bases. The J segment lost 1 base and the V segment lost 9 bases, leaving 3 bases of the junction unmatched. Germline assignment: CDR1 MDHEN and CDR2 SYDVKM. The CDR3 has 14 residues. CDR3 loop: CASRGLSGANVLTF. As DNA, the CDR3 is TGTGCCAGTAGGGGGCTGTCTGGGGCCAACGTCCTGACTTTC.

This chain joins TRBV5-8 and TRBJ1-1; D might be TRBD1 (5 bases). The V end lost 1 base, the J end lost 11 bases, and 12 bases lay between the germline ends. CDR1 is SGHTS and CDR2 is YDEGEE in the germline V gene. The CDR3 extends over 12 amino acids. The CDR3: CASSLSRGVAFF. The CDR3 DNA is TGTGCCAGCAGCTTGTCTCGGGGGGTGGCTTTCTTT.

CDR3 loop: CASSPRAGSGTGELFF. CDR3 coding DNA: TGTGCCAGCAGCCCGAGAGCGGGGTCGGGCACCGGGGAGCTGTTTTTT. The chain employs TRBV11-2 and TRBJ2-2; 7 nucleotides match TRBD2. CDR1 and CDR2 from the germline V gene are SGHAT and FQNNGV. The CDR3 contains 16 residues. V lost 5 bases, J lost 4 bases, and 10 bases stayed unmatched.

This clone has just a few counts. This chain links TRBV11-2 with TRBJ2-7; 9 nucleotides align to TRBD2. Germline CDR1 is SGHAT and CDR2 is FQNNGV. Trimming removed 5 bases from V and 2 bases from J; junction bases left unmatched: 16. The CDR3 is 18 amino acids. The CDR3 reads CASSTPDSGRYRPYEQYF. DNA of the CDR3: TGTGCCAGCAGCACGCCGGACAGCGGGAGGTATCGACCCTACGAGCAGTACTTC.

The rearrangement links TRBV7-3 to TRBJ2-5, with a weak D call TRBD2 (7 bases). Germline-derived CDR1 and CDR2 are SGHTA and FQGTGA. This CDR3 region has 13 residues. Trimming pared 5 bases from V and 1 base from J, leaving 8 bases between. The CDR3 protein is CASSRGAQETQYF. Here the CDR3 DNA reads TGTGCCAGCAGCCGGGGGGCCCAAGAGACCCAGTACTTC.

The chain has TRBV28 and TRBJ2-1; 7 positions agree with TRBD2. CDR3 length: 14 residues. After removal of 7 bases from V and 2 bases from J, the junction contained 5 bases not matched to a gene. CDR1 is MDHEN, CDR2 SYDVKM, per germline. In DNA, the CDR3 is TGTGCCAGCATAACAGCGGGGACCTACAATGAGCAGTTCTTC. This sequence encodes CASITAGTYNEQFF.

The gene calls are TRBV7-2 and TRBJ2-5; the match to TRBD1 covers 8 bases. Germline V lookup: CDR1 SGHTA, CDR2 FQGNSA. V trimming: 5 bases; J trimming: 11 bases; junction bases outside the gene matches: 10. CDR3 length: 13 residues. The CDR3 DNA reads TGTGCCAGCAGCGCGGACAGGGCGTATGAGCAGTACTTC. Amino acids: CASSADRAYEQYF. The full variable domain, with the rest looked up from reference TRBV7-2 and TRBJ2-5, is GAGVSQSPSNKVTEKGKDVELRCDPISGHTALYWYRQSLGQGLEFLIYFQGNSAPDKSGLPSDRFSAERTGGSVSTLTIQRTQQEDSAVYLCASSADRAYEQYFGPGTRLLVL.

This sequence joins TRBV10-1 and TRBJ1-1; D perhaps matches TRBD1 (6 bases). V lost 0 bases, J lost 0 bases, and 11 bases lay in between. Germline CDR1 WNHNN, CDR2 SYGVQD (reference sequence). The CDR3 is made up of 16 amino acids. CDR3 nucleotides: TGCGCCAGCAGTGAGTCCAATAACAGGGTGAACACTGAAGCTTTCTTT. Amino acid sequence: CASSESNNRVNTEAFF.

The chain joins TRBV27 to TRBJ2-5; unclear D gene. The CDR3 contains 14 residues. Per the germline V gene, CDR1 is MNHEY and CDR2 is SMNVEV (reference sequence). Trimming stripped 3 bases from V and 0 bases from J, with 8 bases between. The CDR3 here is CASSFRRNQETQYF. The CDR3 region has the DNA TGTGCCAGCAGTTTCCGACGGAACCAAGAGACCCAGTACTTC.

For the CDR3, the DNA is TGTGCCAGTAGTCCCGGGCTGAACACTGAAGCTTTCTTT. It codes for CASSPGLNTEAFF. The genes are TRBV19 and TRBJ1-1, with no clear D. The CDR3 loop spans 13 amino acids. Germline V gene lookup returns CDR1 LNHDA and CDR2 SQIVND (reference sequence). Trimming shortened V by 5 bases and J by 0 bases, and 7 bases separated the two germline ends.

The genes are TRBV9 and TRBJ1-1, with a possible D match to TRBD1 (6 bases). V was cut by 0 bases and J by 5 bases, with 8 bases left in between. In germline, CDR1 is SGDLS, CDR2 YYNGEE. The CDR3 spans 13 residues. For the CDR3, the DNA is TGTGCCAGCAGCGTAGTCGACAGGACTGAAGCTTTCTTT. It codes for CASSVVDRTEAFF.

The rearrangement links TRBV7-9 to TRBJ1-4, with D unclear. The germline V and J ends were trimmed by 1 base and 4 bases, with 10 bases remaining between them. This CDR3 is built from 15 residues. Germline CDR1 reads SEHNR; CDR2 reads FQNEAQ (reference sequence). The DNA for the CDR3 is TGTGCCAGCAGCTTAGATGGTGGAATTAATGAAAAACTGTTTTTT. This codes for CASSLDGGINEKLFF.

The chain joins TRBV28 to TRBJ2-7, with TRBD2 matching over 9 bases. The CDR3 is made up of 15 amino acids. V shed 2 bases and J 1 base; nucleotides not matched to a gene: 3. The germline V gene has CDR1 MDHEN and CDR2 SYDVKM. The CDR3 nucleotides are TGTGCCAGCAGTTTAGGGGCGGGAGGGTCCTACGAGCAGTACTTC. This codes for CASSLGAGGSYEQYF.

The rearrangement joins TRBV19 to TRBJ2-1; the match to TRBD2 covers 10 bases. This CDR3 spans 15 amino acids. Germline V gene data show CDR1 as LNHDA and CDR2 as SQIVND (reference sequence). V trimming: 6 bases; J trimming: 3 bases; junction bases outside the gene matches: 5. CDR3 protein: CASSLTSGDYNEQFF. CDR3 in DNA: TGTGCCAGTAGCTTAACTAGCGGGGACTACAATGAGCAGTTCTTC.

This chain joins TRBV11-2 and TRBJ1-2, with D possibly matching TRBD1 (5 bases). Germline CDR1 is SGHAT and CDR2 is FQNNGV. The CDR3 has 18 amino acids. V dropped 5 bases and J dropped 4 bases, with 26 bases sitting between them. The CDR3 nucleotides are TGTGCCAGCAGCCCCCTATACGGTGGCGGGGGTTCTTTCTATGGCTACACCTTC. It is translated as CASSPLYGGGGSFYGYTF.

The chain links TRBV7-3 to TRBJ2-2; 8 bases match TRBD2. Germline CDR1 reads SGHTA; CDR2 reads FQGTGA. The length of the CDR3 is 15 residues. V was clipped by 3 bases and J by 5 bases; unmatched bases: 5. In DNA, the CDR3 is TGTGCCAGCAGCTTTTCCAGCGGGGGTACCGGGGAGCTGTTTTTT. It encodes CASSFSSGGTGELFF.

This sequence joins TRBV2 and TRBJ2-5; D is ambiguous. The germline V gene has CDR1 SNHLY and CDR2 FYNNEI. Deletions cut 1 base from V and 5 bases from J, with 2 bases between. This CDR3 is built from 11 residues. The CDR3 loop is CASSEEETQYF. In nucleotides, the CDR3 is TGTGCCAGCAGTGAAGAGGAGACCCAGTACTTC.

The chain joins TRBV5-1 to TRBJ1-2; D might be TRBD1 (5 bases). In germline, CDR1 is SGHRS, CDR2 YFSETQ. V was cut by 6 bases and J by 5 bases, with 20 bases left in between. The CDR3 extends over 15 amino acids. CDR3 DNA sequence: TGCGCCAGCAAAGAGACAGCCTTGCCGTTTTATGGCTACACCTTC. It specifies CASKETALPFYGYTF.

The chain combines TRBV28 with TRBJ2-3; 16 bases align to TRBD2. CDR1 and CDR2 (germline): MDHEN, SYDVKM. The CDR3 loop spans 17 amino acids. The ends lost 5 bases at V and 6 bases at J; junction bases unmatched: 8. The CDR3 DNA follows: TGTGCCAGCAGTAGGGGACTAGCGGGAGGGCTACTGGATACGCAGTATTTT. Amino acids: CASSRGLAGGLLDTQYF. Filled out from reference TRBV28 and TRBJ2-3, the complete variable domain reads DVKVTQSSRYLVKRTGEKVFLECVQDMDHENMFWYRQDPGLGLRLIYFSYDVKMKEKGDIPEGYSVSREKKERFSLILESASTNQTSMYLCASSRGLAGGLLDTQYFGPGTRLTVL.

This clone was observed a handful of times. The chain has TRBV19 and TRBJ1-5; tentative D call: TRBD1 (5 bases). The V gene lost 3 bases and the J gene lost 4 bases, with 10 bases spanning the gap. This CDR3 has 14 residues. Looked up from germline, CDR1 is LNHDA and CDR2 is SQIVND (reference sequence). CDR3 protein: CASSIREGNQPQHF. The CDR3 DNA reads TGTGCCAGTAGTATCCGGGAGGGGAATCAGCCCCAGCATTTT.

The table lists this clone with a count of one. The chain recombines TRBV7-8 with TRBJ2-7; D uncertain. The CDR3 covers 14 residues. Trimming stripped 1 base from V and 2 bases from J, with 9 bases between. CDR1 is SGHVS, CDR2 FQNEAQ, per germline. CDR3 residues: CASSLVRGTYEQYF. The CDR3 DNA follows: TGTGCCAGCAGCTTAGTCAGAGGCACCTACGAGCAGTACTTC. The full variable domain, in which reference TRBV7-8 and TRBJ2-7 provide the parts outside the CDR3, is GAGVSQSPRYKVAKRGQDVALRCDPISGHVSLFWYQQALGQGPEFLTYFQNEAQLDKSGLPSDRFFAERPEGSVSTLKIQRTQQEDSAVYLCASSLVRGTYEQYFGPGTRLTVT.

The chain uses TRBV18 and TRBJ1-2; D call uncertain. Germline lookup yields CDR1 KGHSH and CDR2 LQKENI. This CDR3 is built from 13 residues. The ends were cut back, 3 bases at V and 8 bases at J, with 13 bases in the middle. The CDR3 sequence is CASSPHRGQGYTF. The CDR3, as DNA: TGTGCCAGCTCACCCCACCGCGGGCAGGGCTACACCTTC.

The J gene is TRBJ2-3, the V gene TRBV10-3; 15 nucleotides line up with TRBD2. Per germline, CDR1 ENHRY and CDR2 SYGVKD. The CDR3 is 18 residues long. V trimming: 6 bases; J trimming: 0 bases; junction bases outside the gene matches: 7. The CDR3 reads CAIRRTGTSGRSTDTQYF. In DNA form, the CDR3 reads TGTGCCATCAGAAGGACCGGGACTAGCGGGAGGAGCACAGATACGCAGTATTTT.

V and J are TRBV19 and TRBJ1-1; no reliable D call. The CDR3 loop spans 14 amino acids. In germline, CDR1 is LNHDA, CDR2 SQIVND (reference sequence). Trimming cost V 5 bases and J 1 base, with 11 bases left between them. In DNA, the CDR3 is TGTGCCAGTAGTGTGAGGCATGGGAACACTGAAGCTTTCTTT. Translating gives CASSVRHGNTEAFF.

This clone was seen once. The CDR3: CASSQAETGGEKLFF. The CDR3 coding sequence is TGCGCCAGCAGCCAAGCAGAGACAGGGGGAGAAAAACTGTTTTTT. This chain uses TRBV4-1 with TRBJ1-4; 9 bases fit TRBD1. Germline CDR1 reads MGHRA; CDR2 reads YSYEKL. The CDR3 consists of 15 residues. V dropped 1 base and J dropped 8; count of bases not matched to a gene: 5.

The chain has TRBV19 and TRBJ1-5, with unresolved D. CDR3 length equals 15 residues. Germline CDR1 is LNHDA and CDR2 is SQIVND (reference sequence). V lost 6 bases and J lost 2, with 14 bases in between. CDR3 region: CASSQSHGGNQPQHF. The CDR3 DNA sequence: TGTGCCAGTAGCCAAAGCCATGGGGGCAATCAGCCCCAGCATTTT.

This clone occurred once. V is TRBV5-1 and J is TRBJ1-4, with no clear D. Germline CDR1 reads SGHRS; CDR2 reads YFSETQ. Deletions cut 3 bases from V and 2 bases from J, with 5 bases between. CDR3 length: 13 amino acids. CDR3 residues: CASSSGTNEKLFF. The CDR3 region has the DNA TGCGCCAGCAGCTCCGGGACTAATGAAAAACTGTTTTTT.

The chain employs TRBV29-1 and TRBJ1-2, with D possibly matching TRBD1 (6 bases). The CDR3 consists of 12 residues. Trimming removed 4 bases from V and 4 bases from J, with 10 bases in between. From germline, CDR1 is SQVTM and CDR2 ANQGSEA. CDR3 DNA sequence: TGCAGCGTTGTGTCGGACAGCTATGGCTACACCTTC. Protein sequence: CSVVSDSYGYTF.